One and the same sample provided the 6 T cell receptor beta chains below, sequenced in a study of blood T cell repertoires in COVID-19. Data came from immunoSEQ multiplex PCR; TCRdb stores just in-frame clones and leaves some out. This repertoire shows around 92,000 clones, 74% found once; its top ten account for under 5%. Material for sequencing was peripheral blood. These receptors were obtained from a man in his sixties or seventies with COVID-19, enrolled during active disease.

This sequence joins TRBV5-1 and TRBJ1-1, with TRBD1 matching 7 bases. The germline CDR1 and CDR2 sequences are SGHRS and YFSETQ. The CDR3 consists of 15 residues. With V trimmed by 2 bases and J by 4 bases, 8 bases remained unmatched. The CDR3 here is CASSFRTGPLTEAFF. Here the CDR3 DNA reads TGCGCCAGCAGCTTCAGGACAGGTCCCCTCACTGAAGCTTTCTTT.

V usage is TRBV5-1 and J usage is TRBJ2-5, with no clear D. Between the trimmed V and J ends, which lost 0 bases and 1 base, there was a span of 10 bases. This CDR3 has 15 residues. The germline CDR1 and CDR2 sequences are SGHRS and YFSETQ. This CDR3 is CASSLGYSTQETQYF. As DNA, the CDR3 is TGCGCCAGCAGCTTGGGTTACAGTACCCAAGAGACCCAGTACTTC.

V and J are TRBV28 and TRBJ2-7; TRBD1 aligns across 7 bases. Trimming at V came to 4 bases and at J to 0 bases, leaving 6 bases not matched to a gene. The CDR3 spans 15 residues. Germline CDR1 and CDR2: MDHEN and SYDVKM. CDR3 nucleotide sequence: TGTGCCAGCAGTTACCCGGGACAGCACTCCTACGAGCAGTACTTC. Its protein product is CASSYPGQHSYEQYF.

V is TRBV30 and J is TRBJ1-6; 9 bases align to TRBD1. This CDR3 has 17 amino acids. Germline loops: CDR1 GTSNPN, CDR2 SVGIG (reference sequence). V lost 7 bases to trimming and J lost 5 bases; unmatched junction nucleotides: 15. The CDR3 DNA reads TGTGCCTCAACGGGAGGAGCAGGACAGGGGAATAATTCACCCCTCCACTTT. This sequence encodes CASTGGAGQGNNSPLHF.

The chain links TRBV9 to TRBJ1-3; D remains unclear. The CDR3 is made up of 14 amino acids. V lost 3 bases and J lost 0, with 7 bases in between. Germline V gives CDR1 SGDLS, CDR2 YYNGEE. The CDR3 sequence: CASSASDSGNTIYF. The CDR3, as DNA: TGTGCCAGCAGCGCCAGTGACTCTGGAAACACCATATATTTT.

The gene calls are TRBV10-3 and TRBJ1-2, with TRBD1 matching over 8 bases. V was pared by 3 bases and J by 2 bases, with 2 bases of the junction left unmatched. Germline CDR1 is ENHRY and CDR2 is SYGVKD. There are 14 residues in the CDR3. In DNA form, the CDR3 reads TGTGCCATCAGTGACAGGGGGCAGAACTATGGCTACACCTTC. Protein product: CAISDRGQNYGYTF.